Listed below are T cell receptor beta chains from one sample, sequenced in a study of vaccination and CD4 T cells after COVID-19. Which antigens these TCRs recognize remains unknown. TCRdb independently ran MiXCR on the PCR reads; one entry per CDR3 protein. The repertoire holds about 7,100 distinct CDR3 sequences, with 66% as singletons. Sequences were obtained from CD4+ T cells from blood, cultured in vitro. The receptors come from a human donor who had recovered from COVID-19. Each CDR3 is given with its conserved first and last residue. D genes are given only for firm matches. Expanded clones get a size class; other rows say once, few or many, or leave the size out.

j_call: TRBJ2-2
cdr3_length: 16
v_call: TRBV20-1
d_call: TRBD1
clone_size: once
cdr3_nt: TGCAGTGCTAGAGATAGCAGACAGGGGGGCACCGGGGAGCTGTTTTTT
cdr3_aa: CSARDSRQGGTGELFF

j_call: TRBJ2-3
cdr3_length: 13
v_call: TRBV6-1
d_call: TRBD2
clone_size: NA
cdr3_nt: TGTGCCACGGGGGGGGCGATCGCAGATACGCAGTATTTT
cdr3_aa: CATGGAIADTQYF

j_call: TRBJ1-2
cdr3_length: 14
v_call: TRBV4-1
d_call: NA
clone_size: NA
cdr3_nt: TGCGCCAGCAGCCAGTACAGGTCGAACTATGGCTACACCTTC
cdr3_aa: CASSQYRSNYGYTF

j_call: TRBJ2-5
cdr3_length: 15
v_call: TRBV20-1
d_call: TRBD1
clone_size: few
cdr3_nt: TGCAGTGCTAGAGATCCGGACAGGGGAAAAGAGACCCAGTACTTC
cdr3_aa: CSARDPDRGKETQYF

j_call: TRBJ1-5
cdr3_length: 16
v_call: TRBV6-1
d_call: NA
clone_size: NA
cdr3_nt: TGTGCCAGCACCCCTTTACACACCCATAGCAATCAGCCCCAGCATTTT
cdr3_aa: CASTPLHTHSNQPQHF

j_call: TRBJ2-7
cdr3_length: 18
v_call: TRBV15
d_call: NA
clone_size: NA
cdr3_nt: TGTGCCACCAGCAGAGAGAGCCCCATTGGGCTGGGAGACTACGAGCAGTACTTC
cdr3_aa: CATSRESPIGLGDYEQYF

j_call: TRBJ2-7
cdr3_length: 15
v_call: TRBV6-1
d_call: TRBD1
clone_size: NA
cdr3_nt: TGTGCCAGCAGCTCCGGGACAGGGGCCCCCTACGAGCAGTACTTC
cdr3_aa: CASSSGTGAPYEQYF

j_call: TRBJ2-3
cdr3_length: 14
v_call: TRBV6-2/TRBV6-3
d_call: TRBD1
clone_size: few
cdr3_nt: TGTGCCAGCAGCCCCGGACAGGTCTGGGATACGCAGTATTTT
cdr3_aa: CASSPGQVWDTQYF

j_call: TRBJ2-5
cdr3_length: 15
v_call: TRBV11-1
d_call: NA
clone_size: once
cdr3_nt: TGTGCCAGCAGCCCCATCACACCCGTAGGGGGGGCCCAGTACTTC
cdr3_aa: CASSPITPVGGAQYF

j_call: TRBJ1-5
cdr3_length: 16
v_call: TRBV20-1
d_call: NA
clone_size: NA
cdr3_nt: TGCAGTGCTAGAGATGGGAGGGGGGACACCCATCAGCCCCAGCATTTT
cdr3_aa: CSARDGRGDTHQPQHF

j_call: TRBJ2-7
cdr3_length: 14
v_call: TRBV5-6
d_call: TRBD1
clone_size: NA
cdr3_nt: TGTGCCAGCGAGGGGGCAGGGTTCGGCTACGAGCAGTACTTC
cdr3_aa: CASEGAGFGYEQYF

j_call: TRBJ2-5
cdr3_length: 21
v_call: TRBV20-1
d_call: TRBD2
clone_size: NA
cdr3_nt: TGCAGTGCTAGGGGGGAATATCCGGTGGGACTAGCGGGGTCTTTTCGAAAGACCCAGTACTTC
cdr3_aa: CSARGEYPVGLAGSFRKTQYF

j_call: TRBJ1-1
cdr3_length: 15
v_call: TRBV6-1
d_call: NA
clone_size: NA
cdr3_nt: TGTGCCAGCAACCCCCTCGGGGGCAAGAACACTGAAGCTTTCTTT
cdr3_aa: CASNPLGGKNTEAFF

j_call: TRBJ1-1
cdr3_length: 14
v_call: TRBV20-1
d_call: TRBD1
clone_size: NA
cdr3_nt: TGCAGTGCTAGAAAGGGACAGAGAAACACTGAAGCTTTCTTT
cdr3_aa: CSARKGQRNTEAFF

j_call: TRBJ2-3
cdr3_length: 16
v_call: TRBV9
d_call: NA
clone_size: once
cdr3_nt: TGTGCCAGCAGCGTAGATCCTGTTACCCCTACAGATACGCAGTATTTT
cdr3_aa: CASSVDPVTPTDTQYF

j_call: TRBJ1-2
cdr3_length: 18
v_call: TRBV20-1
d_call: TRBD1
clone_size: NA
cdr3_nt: TGCAGTGCTAGAGATTGGAAGAGGGACAGGACGGCTAACTATGGCTACACCTTC
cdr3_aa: CSARDWKRDRTANYGYTF

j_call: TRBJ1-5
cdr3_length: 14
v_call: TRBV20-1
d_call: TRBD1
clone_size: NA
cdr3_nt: TGCAGTGCACGGACAGGGGCCAAAGGTCAGCCCCAGCATTTT
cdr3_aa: CSARTGAKGQPQHF

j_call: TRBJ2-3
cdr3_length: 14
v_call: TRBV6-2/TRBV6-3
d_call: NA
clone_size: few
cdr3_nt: TGTGCCAGCAGTTACTCCCAGCTGATAGATACGCAGTATTTT
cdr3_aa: CASSYSQLIDTQYF

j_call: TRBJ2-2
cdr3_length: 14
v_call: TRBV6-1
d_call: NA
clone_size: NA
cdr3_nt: TGTGCCAGCAGCCGGGACCTTGGGCCCGGGGAGCTGTTTTTT
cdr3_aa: CASSRDLGPGELFF

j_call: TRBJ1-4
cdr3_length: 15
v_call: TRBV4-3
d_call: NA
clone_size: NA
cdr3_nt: TGCGCCAGCAGCCAAGGCGGGTTTAAAGACGAAAAACTGTTTTTT
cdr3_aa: CASSQGGFKDEKLFF

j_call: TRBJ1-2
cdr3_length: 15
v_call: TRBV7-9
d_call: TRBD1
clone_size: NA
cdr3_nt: TGTGCCAGCAGCTTGAGGACAGGGGCTACTGATGGCTACACCTTC
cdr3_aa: CASSLRTGATDGYTF

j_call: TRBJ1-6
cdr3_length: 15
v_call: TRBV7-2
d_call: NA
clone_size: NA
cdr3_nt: TGTGCCAGCAGCTTAGTGGGGGGGCCCAATTCACCCCTCCACTTT
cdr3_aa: CASSLVGGPNSPLHF

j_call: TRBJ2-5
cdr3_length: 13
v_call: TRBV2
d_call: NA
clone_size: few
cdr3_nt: TGTGCCAGCCACGATCGGCCTGGGGAGACCCAGTACTTC
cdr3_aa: CASHDRPGETQYF

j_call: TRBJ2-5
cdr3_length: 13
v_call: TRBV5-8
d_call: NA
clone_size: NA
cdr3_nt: TGTGCCAGCAGCTTGCAGGGGACACGTACCCAGTACTTC
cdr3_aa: CASSLQGTRTQYF

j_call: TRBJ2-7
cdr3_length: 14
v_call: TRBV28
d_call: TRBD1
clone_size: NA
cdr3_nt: TGTGCCAGCAGTCCCGGGACAGGTCTTTTAGAGCAGTACTTC
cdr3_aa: CASSPGTGLLEQYF

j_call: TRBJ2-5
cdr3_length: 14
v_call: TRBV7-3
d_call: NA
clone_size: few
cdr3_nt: TGTGCCAGCAGCTCTATGGACGCAGGGGAGACCCAGTACTTC
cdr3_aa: CASSSMDAGETQYF